This T cell receptor (beta chain) was obtained from a study of blood T cells in healthy people across ages. Study outcomes and limitations: Age advanced and TCR beta diversity per million T cells fell, roughly linearly.

Of note for this clonotype: What it recognizes is unknown. One end of the junction varies from germline; a read error may be responsible.

Germline CDR1 reads ENHRY; CDR2 reads SYGVKD. CDR3 length equals 14 residues. Combining a sample-barcoded 5' primer with a J-beta primer mix, a second PCR ran for roughly 7 to 12 cycles. Each CDR3 protein gets one entry after TCRdb re-called the 5' RACE reads with MiXCR. The table has about 650,000 distinct CDR3 sequences, roughly 30% seen once; the top ten hold roughly 14%. Each donor's blood draw was 8.5 to 10 milliliters of peripheral blood. This sequence was found in a woman older than 75 in good health. Material: blood. J is TRBJ2-5 and V is TRBV10-3; TRBD2 aligns across 7 bases. The CDR3 region is CAIRESGGRNEQYF. CDR3 nucleotides: TGTGCCATCAGGGAGTCGGGGGGTCGGAATGAGCAGTACTTC.